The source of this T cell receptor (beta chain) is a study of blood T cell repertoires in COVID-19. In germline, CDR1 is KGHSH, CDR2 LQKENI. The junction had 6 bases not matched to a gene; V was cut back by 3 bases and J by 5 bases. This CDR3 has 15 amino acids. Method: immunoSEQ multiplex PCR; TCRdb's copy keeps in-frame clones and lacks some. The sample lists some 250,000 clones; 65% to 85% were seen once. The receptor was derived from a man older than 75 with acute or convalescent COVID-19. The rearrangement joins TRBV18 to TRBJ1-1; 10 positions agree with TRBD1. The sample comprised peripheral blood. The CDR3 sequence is CASSPSRTGGTEAFF. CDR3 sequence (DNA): TGTGCCAGCTCACCCTCCCGGACAGGGGGGACTGAAGCTTTCTTT.